The 30 T cell receptor beta chains in this list originate from one sample, sequenced in a study of memory CD4+ T cells and cytomegalovirus serostatus. The sort gate was single viable CD3+CD4+CD8-CD45RO+ cells for memory CD4+ T cells. Measured with immunoSEQ multiplex PCR; TCRdb has only the in-frame clones, and not every one. The sample has 70,000 or so clones; roughly 80% are singletons. The sample taken for sequencing was memory CD4+ T cells from blood. The receptors come from an adult in good health and CMV-seropositive.

V usage is TRBV7-2 and J usage is TRBJ1-3, with 7 bases aligning to TRBD1. The CDR3 sequence is 17 residues long. V dropped 5 bases and J dropped 1; count of bases not matched to a gene: 11. Germline V CDR1 and CDR2: SGHTA, FQGNSA. The CDR3 coding sequence is TGTACCAGCAGCAGTTATCGGACAGGTATATCTGGAAACACCATATATTTT. It is translated as CTSSSYRTGISGNTIYF.

The CDR3 DNA reads TGTGCCAGCACCGACGGTTATAGCAATCAGCCCCAGCATTTT. Protein: CASTDGYSNQPQHF. The J gene is TRBJ1-5, the V gene TRBV28; no clear D. Per the germline V gene, CDR1 is MDHEN and CDR2 is SYDVKM. The CDR3 is 14 amino acids. V lost 7 bases to trimming and J lost 0 bases, with 10 bases between them.

This sequence joins TRBV6-1 and TRBJ2-3; D not resolved. Trimming removed 1 base at V and 2 bases at J, with 4 bases between. There are 13 residues in the CDR3. Germline CDR1 and CDR2: MNHNS and SASEGT. CDR3 region: CASSEEHTDTQYF. CDR3 nucleotide sequence: TGTGCCAGCAGTGAAGAGCACACAGATACGCAGTATTTT.

This chain connects TRBV25-1 to TRBJ1-2; D is uncertain. Trimming took 5 bases from V and 2 from J, leaving 18 bases between them. CDR1 is MGHDK and CDR2 is SYGVNS in the germline V gene. The CDR3 has 16 residues. CDR3 protein: CASSPQTPGTNYGYTF. The DNA of the CDR3 is TGTGCCAGCAGTCCCCAAACTCCGGGAACGAACTATGGCTACACCTTC.

The chain has TRBV11-2 and TRBJ2-3; 10 positions agree with TRBD2. The CDR3 extends over 15 amino acids. CDR1 and CDR2 (germline): SGHAT, FQNNGV. Trimming removed 2 bases from V and 3 bases from J; junction bases left unmatched: 2. CDR3 DNA sequence: TGTGCCAGCAGCTTAAGCGGGAGGGATACAGATACGCAGTATTTT. Amino acids: CASSLSGRDTDTQYF.

The V and J genes are TRBV6-1 and TRBJ2-2, with D perhaps matching TRBD1 (6 bases). The CDR3 runs to 12 residues. CDR1 MNHNS and CDR2 SASEGT come from the germline V gene. The V and J ends lost 10 bases and 5 bases respectively, with 11 bases between them. The CDR3 here is CATRGYTGELFF. CDR3 bases: TGTGCCACAAGGGGGTATACCGGGGAGCTGTTTTTT.

The V gene is TRBV29-1, the J gene TRBJ2-3; TRBD1 might be the D (5 bases). The germline gives CDR1 SQVTM, CDR2 ANQGSEA. With 0 bases removed from V and 1 base from J, the gap between germline ends came to 8 bases. This CDR3 is built from 14 residues. CDR3 protein: CSVEEIGGTDTQYF. Written as DNA, the CDR3 is TGCAGCGTTGAAGAGATAGGGGGCACAGATACGCAGTATTTT.

This sequence joins TRBV2 and TRBJ1-1, with TRBD1 matching 9 bases. Trimming at V came to 5 bases and at J to 8 bases, leaving 12 bases not matched to a gene. Germline assignment: CDR1 SNHLY and CDR2 FYNNEI. The CDR3 is 15 residues long. The CDR3 DNA follows: TGTGCCAGCAGTATCACAAGGGGGGGACAGGGAGAAGCTTTCTTT. Residues: CASSITRGGQGEAFF.

The genes are TRBV5-6 and TRBJ1-4, with D maybe TRBD1 (6 bases). V was cut by 4 bases and J by 7 bases, with 14 bases left in between. The CDR3 runs 14 residues. Germline assignment: CDR1 SGHDT and CDR2 YYEEEE. The CDR3 DNA reads as TGTGCCAGCAGCCGGGGGGGGCGTGGTGAAAAACTGTTTTTT. Its translation: CASSRGGRGEKLFF.

This clone was seen a few times. This rearrangement joins TRBV11-3 to TRBJ2-5, with no clear D. CDR3 length: 17 residues. The germline V gene encodes CDR1 SGHNT and CDR2 YENEEA. V lost 5 bases, J lost 2 bases, and 21 bases lay in between. CDR3 nucleotides: TGTGCCAGCAGCCGCCGAGGTGGTGGCCAAGAACAAGAGACCCAGTACTTC. It yields the protein CASSRRGGGQEQETQYF.

The V call is TRBV10-2, the J call TRBJ1-3, with TRBD1 matching over 10 bases. Germline V gives CDR1 WSHSY, CDR2 SAAADI. Trimming cost V 4 bases and J 7 bases; bases outside gene matches: 4. The CDR3 spans 14 residues. The CDR3 nucleotides are TGCGCCAGCAGTGGGGACAGGGGTTGGAACACCATATATTTT. It codes for CASSGDRGWNTIYF.

The chain joins TRBV5-1 to TRBJ2-2; TRBD2 aligns across 7 bases. This CDR3 spans 16 amino acids. The germline CDR1 and CDR2 sequences are SGHRS and YFSETQ. V lost 6 bases to trimming and J lost 3 bases; unmatched junction nucleotides: 11. The CDR3 DNA follows: TGCGCCAGCATCTCTGGGGCTAGCGGATACACCGGGGAGCTGTTTTTT. Protein: CASISGASGYTGELFF.

The genes are TRBV19 and TRBJ1-6, with D uncertain. Germline V gives CDR1 LNHDA, CDR2 SQIVND (reference sequence). V lost 6 bases and J 7 bases, leaving 13 bases between the germline ends. The CDR3 has 14 residues. In DNA, the CDR3 is TGTGCCAGTAGCCCCTTGATTCAAAATTCACCCCTCCACTTT. Its translation is CASSPLIQNSPLHF.

This clone is a singleton in its sample. The chain combines TRBV11-3 with TRBJ1-1, with D maybe TRBD1 (6 bases). The CDR3 runs 17 residues. The germline V and J ends were trimmed by 0 bases and 1 base, with 15 bases remaining between them. Germline V gene lookup returns CDR1 SGHNT and CDR2 YENEEA. The CDR3 sequence: CASSLDLLGQSNTEAFF. The CDR3 DNA is TGTGCCAGCAGCTTAGATCTGTTAGGACAGTCGAACACTGAAGCTTTCTTT. Full variable domain (outside the CDR3, taken from reference TRBV11-3 and TRBJ1-1): EAGVVQSPRYKIIEKKQPVAFWCNPISGHNTLYWYLQNLGQGPELLIRYENEEAVDDSQLPKDRFSAERLKGVDSTLKIQPAELGDSAVYLCASSLDLLGQSNTEAFFGQGTRLTVV.

The table lists this clone with a count of one. V usage is TRBV11-2 and J usage is TRBJ1-5; no reliable D call. CDR3 length: 13 residues. V lost 1 base, J lost 7 bases, and 8 bases lay in between. CDR1 is SGHAT, CDR2 FQNNGV, per germline. The CDR3 region has the DNA TGTGCCAGCAGCTTAGTGGAGAAGCAGCCCCAGCATTTT. It translates to CASSLVEKQPQHF.

CDR3 coding DNA: TGTGCCAGCAGCGACAGACTAAATGAAAAACTGTTTTTT. The encoded protein is CASSDRLNEKLFF. The chain has TRBV5-6 and TRBJ1-4; D might be TRBD1 (5 bases). The germline gives CDR1 SGHDT, CDR2 YYEEEE. This CDR3 contains 13 residues. Trimming removed 4 bases from V and 5 bases from J, with 9 bases in between.

The rearrangement uses TRBV19 and TRBJ1-1, with D tentatively TRBD1 (5 bases). V was clipped by 7 bases and J by 0 bases, with 12 bases between them. Germline-derived CDR1 and CDR2 are LNHDA and SQIVND (reference sequence). This CDR3 is built from 14 residues. CDR3 nucleotide sequence: TGTGCCAGTATAGACAGCCTCTTGAACACTGAAGCTTTCTTT. Amino acids: CASIDSLLNTEAFF.

The chain is built from TRBV20-1 and TRBJ1-1; D remains ambiguous. Germline values: CDR1 DFQATT, CDR2 SNEGSKA (reference sequence). The CDR3 is made up of 11 amino acids. V was clipped by 0 bases and J by 5 bases, with 4 bases between them. CDR3 sequence reads: CSAREETEAFF. The CDR3 DNA reads TGCAGTGCTAGAGAGGAAACTGAAGCTTTCTTT.

The chain carries TRBV7-2 and TRBJ2-3; 13 positions agree with TRBD2. The germline gives CDR1 SGHTA, CDR2 FQGNSA. The CDR3 length is 17 residues. The V segment lost 5 bases and the J segment 5 bases; nucleotides outside the gene matches: 10. The CDR3 spells CASSTPWRTSGRDTQYF. In nucleotides, the CDR3 is TGTGCCAGCAGCACCCCGTGGCGGACTAGCGGGAGAGATACGCAGTATTTT.

This clone is a singleton in its sample. The J gene is TRBJ2-1, the V gene TRBV7-2, with 10 nucleotides matching TRBD2. The V gene's germline CDR1 is SGHTA and CDR2 FQGNSA. The CDR3 spans 14 residues. V gave up 2 bases and J gave up 9 bases; unmatched junction bases: 4. DNA for the CDR3: TGTGCCAGCAGCTTAAATAGCGGGAGGCCTGAGCAGTTCTTC. Translating gives CASSLNSGRPEQFF.

This clone was detected a few times. The rearrangement joins TRBV29-1 to TRBJ1-5, with 7 bases lining up with TRBD1. J lost 5 bases, V lost 7 bases, and 14 bases had no gene match. Germline V lookup: CDR1 SQVTM, CDR2 ANQGSEA. The CDR3 has 15 amino acids. CDR3 in amino acids: CSAPADRDWDQPQHF. The CDR3 nucleotides are TGCAGCGCTCCCGCAGACAGGGATTGGGATCAGCCCCAGCATTTT.

This clone was counted a single time. The genes are TRBV7-6 and TRBJ2-2; D is perhaps TRBD2 (5 bases). This CDR3 contains 13 residues. Germline V lookup: CDR1 SGHVS, CDR2 FNYEAQ. V was pared by 6 bases and J by 5 bases, with 10 bases between. The CDR3 DNA reads as TGTGCCAGCAGGGGCGGACTTACCGGGGAGCTGTTTTTT. This codes for CASRGGLTGELFF.

This clone was detected once. The chain is built from TRBV28 and TRBJ2-6; D unclear. The CDR3 has 13 amino acids. In germline, CDR1 is MDHEN, CDR2 SYDVKM. V was clipped by 1 base and J by 4 bases, with 2 bases between them. This chain's CDR3 is CASSLSGANVLTF. In DNA form, the CDR3 reads TGTGCCAGCAGTTTATCCGGGGCCAACGTCCTGACTTTC.

The V and J genes are TRBV14 and TRBJ1-2, with D possibly matching TRBD1 (6 bases). The germline V gene encodes CDR1 SGHDN and CDR2 FVKESK. Trimming removed 1 base at V and 8 bases at J, with 14 bases between. The length of the CDR3 is 14 residues. The CDR3 loop is CASSQGPQGWGYTF. CDR3 bases: TGTGCCAGCAGCCAAGGCCCACAGGGTTGGGGCTACACCTTC. Filled out from reference TRBV14 and TRBJ1-2, the complete variable domain reads EAGVTQFPSHSVIEKGQTVTLRCDPISGHDNLYWYRRVMGKEIKFLLHFVKESKQDESGMPNNRFLAERTGGTYSTLKVQPAELEDSGVYFCASSQGPQGWGYTFGSGTRLTVV.

This chain connects TRBV29-1 to TRBJ1-4, with TRBD1 identical over 7 bases. Per germline, CDR1 SQVTM and CDR2 ANQGSEA. The CDR3 contains 14 residues. V trimming: 4 bases; J trimming: 5 bases; junction bases outside the gene matches: 7. Here the CDR3 reads CSVGGQLRNEKLFF. The CDR3, as DNA: TGCAGCGTTGGGGGACAGTTAAGGAATGAAAAACTGTTTTTT. The full variable domain, its missing parts supplied by reference TRBV29-1 and TRBJ1-4, is SAVISQKPSRDICQRGTSLTIQCQVDSQVTMMFWYRQQPGQSLTLIATANQGSEATYESGFVIDKFPISRPNLTFSTLTVSNMSPEDSSIYLCSVGGQLRNEKLFFGSGTQLSVL.

The V call is TRBV6-1, the J call TRBJ2-1; D is tentatively TRBD1 or TRBD2 (5 bases each). The V gene's germline CDR1 is MNHNS and CDR2 SASEGT. The CDR3 length is 15 residues. V was trimmed by 2 bases and J by 15 bases, leaving 23 bases between them. CDR3 sequence (DNA): TGTGCCAGCAGTGAATTTTTTCTAGGTGGGACCCCGGCGTTCTTC. Its translation is CASSEFFLGGTPAFF.

This clone was counted a few times. The V and J genes are TRBV2 and TRBJ1-2; no reliable D call. The length of the CDR3 is 10 residues. The V and J ends lost 2 bases and 6 bases respectively, with 1 base between them. Germline-derived CDR1 and CDR2 are SNHLY and FYNNEI. DNA of the CDR3: TGTGCCAGCAGTGAAAATGGCTACACCTTC. Residues: CASSENGYTF.

The chain recombines TRBV5-1 with TRBJ2-5; 11 bases agree with TRBD1. The CDR3 has 16 amino acids. The germline V gene encodes CDR1 SGHRS and CDR2 YFSETQ. After removal of 2 bases from V and 0 bases from J, the junction contained 3 bases not matched to a gene. CDR3 bases: TGCGCCAGCAGCTTAGGGACAGGGGGGTACCAAGAGACCCAGTACTTC. It encodes CASSLGTGGYQETQYF.

The V call is TRBV7-2, the J call TRBJ2-2; D possibly corresponds to TRBD2 (6 bases). The CDR3 is 15 amino acids. Looked up from germline, CDR1 is SGHTA and CDR2 is FQGNSA. Deletions cut 6 bases from V and 7 bases from J, with 18 bases between. CDR3 protein: CASREGSLGVGELFF. Written as DNA, the CDR3 is TGTGCCAGCAGGGAGGGGTCCCTGGGGGTCGGGGAGCTGTTTTTT.

A remark on this clone: The germline gene is not matched at one end of the junction; a read error may be the cause. This chain uses TRBV7-9 with TRBJ1-4, with no clear D. The CDR3 runs 15 residues. The germline V gene encodes CDR1 SEHNR and CDR2 FQNEAQ (reference sequence). As DNA, the CDR3 is TGTGCCAGCAGTTTAGAGGGAGGAAATAATGAAAAACTGTTTTTT. Protein sequence: CASSLEGGNNEKLFF.